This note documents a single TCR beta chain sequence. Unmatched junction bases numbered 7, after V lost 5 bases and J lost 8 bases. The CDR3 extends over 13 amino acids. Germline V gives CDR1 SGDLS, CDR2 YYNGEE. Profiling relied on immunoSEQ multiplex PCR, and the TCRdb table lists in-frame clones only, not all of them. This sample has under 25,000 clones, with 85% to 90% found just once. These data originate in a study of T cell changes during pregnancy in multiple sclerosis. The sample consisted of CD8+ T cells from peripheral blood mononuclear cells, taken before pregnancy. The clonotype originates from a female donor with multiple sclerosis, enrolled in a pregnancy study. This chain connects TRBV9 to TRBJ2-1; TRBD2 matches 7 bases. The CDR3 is CASSTHRGDEQFF. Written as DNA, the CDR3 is TGTGCCAGCAGTACTCATCGGGGGGATGAGCAGTTCTTC.